What follows are 24 T cell receptor beta chains derived from one specimen sequenced in a study of response to subunit inactivated influenza vaccine. Via MiXCR, TCRdb re-called the RT-PCR reads, giving one row per CDR3 protein. This repertoire shows 500,000 to 650,000 distinct CDR3 sequences, about 8% found once; its top ten account for approximately 13%. Specimen: PBMCs from blood, collected 23 months after vaccination. These TCRs come from a man aged 45-69 years who received an inactivated influenza vaccine.

J is TRBJ2-3 and V is TRBV5-6, with 8 bases identical to TRBD2. This CDR3 spans 17 amino acids. From germline, CDR1 is SGHDT and CDR2 YYEEEE. V lost 0 bases, J lost 3 bases, and 9 bases stayed unmatched. As DNA, the CDR3 is TGTGCCAGCAGCTTGGCCGTATCCGGACTAGCTACAGATACGCAGTATTTT. Translation gives CASSLAVSGLATDTQYF.

The chain carries TRBV4-2 and TRBJ2-1, with 10 bases matching TRBD2. Unmatched junction bases numbered 14, after V lost 0 bases and J lost 0 bases. CDR1 LGHNA and CDR2 YNFKEQ come from the germline V gene. The CDR3 length is 21 residues. The CDR3 protein is CASSQDLSSGRTYYSYNEQFF. For the CDR3, the DNA is TGTGCCAGCAGCCAAGATTTGAGTAGCGGGAGGACCTACTACTCCTACAATGAGCAGTTCTTC.

The genes are TRBV29-1 and TRBJ1-1; no definite D call. The CDR3 totals 13 residues. Germline V gene lookup returns CDR1 SQVTM and CDR2 ANQGSEA. Trimming cost V 5 bases and J 5 bases, with 15 bases left between them. The CDR3 reads CSVWYAPSTEAFF. CDR3 bases: TGCAGCGTTTGGTACGCTCCCTCTACTGAAGCTTTCTTT.

This clonotype has ten or more counts. The chain joins TRBV20-1 to TRBJ1-1, with D tentatively TRBD1 (5 bases). Germline V gene data show CDR1 as DFQATT and CDR2 as SNEGSKA (reference sequence). The V end was cut by 0 bases, the J end by 0 bases, with 14 bases between. This CDR3 has 16 amino acids. The CDR3 DNA reads TGCAGTGCTAGAGATCCCCGGGCAGGGATGAACACTGAAGCTTTCTTT. This encodes CSARDPRAGMNTEAFF.

In its sample, this clonotype was seen a few times. The genes are TRBV11-2 and TRBJ2-2, with 7 bases identical to TRBD1. Germline V gene sequence: CDR1 SGHAT, CDR2 FQNNGV. The CDR3 contains 16 residues. The V segment lost 6 bases and the J segment 2 bases; nucleotides outside the gene matches: 9. The CDR3 protein is CASRPPDRFNTGELFF. CDR3 DNA: TGTGCCAGCAGACCCCCGGACAGGTTTAACACCGGGGAGCTGTTTTTT.

This clonotype was recorded a few times. The rearrangement uses TRBV5-1 and TRBJ1-4; D not certain. V was pared by 3 bases and J by 6 bases, with 15 bases between. The length of the CDR3 is 15 residues. Germline values: CDR1 SGHRS, CDR2 YFSETQ. CDR3 sequence reads: CASSSRGGPHEKLFF. DNA of the CDR3: TGCGCCAGCAGCTCTCGGGGAGGGCCCCATGAAAAACTGTTTTTT.

J is TRBJ2-4 and V is TRBV3-1; no clear D. Germline loops: CDR1 LGHDT, CDR2 YNNKEL (reference sequence). The CDR3 has 15 residues. V gave up 1 base and J gave up 7 bases, with 14 bases separating them. Here the CDR3 reads CASSQGVIRENIQYF. In DNA form, the CDR3 reads TGTGCCAGCAGCCAAGGTGTGATTAGAGAGAACATTCAGTACTTC.

This rearrangement joins TRBV6-2 or TRBV6-3 to TRBJ2-3, with 8 bases identical to TRBD2. The germline CDR1 and CDR2 sequences are MNHEY and SVGEGT. The CDR3 is 21 residues long. The ends lost 2 bases at V and 0 bases at J; junction bases unmatched: 19. The CDR3 sequence is CASSYRVAGLATGTSTDTQYF. The CDR3 DNA reads TGTGCCAGCAGTTACCGGGTAGCGGGACTTGCGACCGGTACTAGCACAGATACGCAGTATTTT.

The chain recombines TRBV7-8 with TRBJ2-1; D uncertain. CDR3 size: 14 residues. The germline CDR1 and CDR2 sequences are SGHVS and FQNEAQ. The V and J ends lost 5 bases and 7 bases respectively, with 15 bases between them. Here the CDR3 reads CASSSSWVLNEQFF. For the CDR3, the DNA is TGTGCCAGCAGCAGCAGTTGGGTTTTAAATGAGCAGTTCTTC. Based on the CDR3 plus reference TRBV7-8 and TRBJ2-1, the full variable domain is GAGVSQSPRYKVAKRGQDVALRCDPISGHVSLFWYQQALGQGPEFLTYFQNEAQLDKSGLPSDRFFAERPEGSVSTLKIQRTQQEDSAVYLCASSSSWVLNEQFFGPGTRLTVL.

The chain employs TRBV20-1 and TRBJ1-4; unclear D gene. V lost 0 bases to trimming and J lost 8 bases, with 10 bases between them. The V gene's germline CDR1 is DFQATT and CDR2 SNEGSKA (reference sequence). The CDR3 contains 13 residues. For the CDR3, the DNA is TGCAGTGCTAGAGACCCAGGTGGAGAAAAACTGTTTTTT. This codes for CSARDPGGEKLFF.

V gene TRBV5-1 combines with J gene TRBJ2-1, with TRBD2 matching over 15 bases. Germline V gene lookup returns CDR1 SGHRS and CDR2 YFSETQ. This CDR3 has 18 residues. The trim removed 4 bases at V and 9 bases at J, leaving 14 bases unmatched. DNA of the CDR3: TGCGCCAGCAGCACGGGACTAGCGGGGGGACAATCGATTGGTGAGCAGTTCTTC. Amino acids: CASSTGLAGGQSIGEQFF.

This clonotype came up many times. This sequence joins TRBV28 and TRBJ2-1; D possibly corresponds to TRBD2 (5 bases). The CDR3 is made up of 13 amino acids. Germline V gives CDR1 MDHEN, CDR2 SYDVKM. V lost 6 bases, J lost 0 bases, and 6 bases lay in between. CDR3 amino acids: CASRGSSYNEQFF. For the CDR3, the DNA is TGTGCCAGCAGAGGGAGCTCCTACAATGAGCAGTTCTTC.

This clonotype was found many times. This chain joins TRBV19 and TRBJ2-1; the D gene is possibly TRBD1 (5 bases). This CDR3 is built from 15 residues. The V end lost 5 bases, the J end lost 3 bases, and 14 bases lay between the germline ends. CDR1 is LNHDA, CDR2 SQIVND, per germline (reference sequence). The CDR3 DNA is TGTGCCAGTAGTGTCGGGTGGGGCAACTACAATGAGCAGTTCTTC. Translating gives CASSVGWGNYNEQFF.

This clonotype has more than one count but fewer than ten. The V and J genes are TRBV5-1 and TRBJ2-5; D is possibly TRBD1 (6 bases). The V gene lost 0 bases and the J gene lost 4 bases, with 16 bases spanning the gap. Germline values: CDR1 SGHRS, CDR2 YFSETQ. CDR3 length equals 16 residues. CDR3: CASSLGQGTLPETQYF. The CDR3, as DNA: TGCGCCAGCAGCTTGGGTCAGGGGACGCTTCCAGAGACCCAGTACTTC.

This clonotype has a handful of counts. Germline is not matched at one junction end, which may reflect a read error. The chain has TRBV29-1 and TRBJ2-1, with no clear D. This CDR3 is 13 amino acids long. The germline V gene encodes CDR1 SQVTM and CDR2 ANQGSEA. The CDR3 spells CSVDTPRSNQQFF. In DNA, the CDR3 is TGCAGCGTTGATACTCCTAGATCCAATCAGCAGTTCTTC.

A few counts support this clonotype. V gene TRBV20-1 combines with J gene TRBJ2-1; 11 bases align to TRBD2. CDR3 length: 15 residues. CDR1 and CDR2 (germline): DFQATT, SNEGSKA (reference sequence). V shed 6 bases, J shed 5 bases, and the junction held 9 bases outside the gene matches. This chain's CDR3 is CSAVKGTSGHNEQFF. The CDR3 nucleotides read TGCAGTGCCGTAAAAGGGACTAGCGGACACAATGAGCAGTTCTTC.

This chain joins TRBV5-1 and TRBJ2-3; D unresolved. Germline V lookup: CDR1 SGHRS, CDR2 YFSETQ. CDR3 length: 16 residues. V was clipped by 0 bases and J by 0 bases, with 11 bases between them. CDR3 in amino acids: CASSLGFLTSTDTQYF. In nucleotides, the CDR3 is TGCGCCAGCAGCTTGGGATTCCTTACTAGCACAGATACGCAGTATTTT. Full variable domain (missing parts from reference TRBV5-1 and TRBJ2-3): KAGVTQTPRYLIKTRGQQVTLSCSPISGHRSVSWYQQTPGQGLQFLFEYFSETQRNKGNFPGRFSGRQFSNSRSEMNVSTLELGDSALYLCASSLGFLTSTDTQYFGPGTRLTVL.

The J gene is TRBJ2-1, the V gene TRBV2, with 11 nucleotides matching TRBD1. J lost 15 bases, V lost 2 bases, and 12 bases had no gene match. CDR3 size: 15 residues. Germline assignment: CDR1 SNHLY and CDR2 FYNNEI. The CDR3 reads CASSESGQGGSRRFF. DNA for the CDR3: TGTGCCAGCAGTGAATCGGGACAGGGGGGGAGCCGGCGGTTCTTC.

This clonotype showed up just a few times. The chain uses TRBV5-1 and TRBJ2-3; D perhaps matches TRBD1 (5 bases). The V end lost 5 bases, the J end lost 4 bases, and 14 bases lay between the germline ends. The CDR3 runs 14 residues. CDR1 and CDR2 (germline): SGHRS, YFSETQ. The CDR3 here is CASSRAGKPDTQYF. The CDR3 coding sequence is TGCGCCAGCAGTCGGGCAGGGAAACCAGATACGCAGTATTTT.

This clonotype came up a few times. The chain recombines TRBV11-2 with TRBJ2-1; 12 nucleotides align to TRBD2. The V and J ends lost 5 bases and 4 bases, in that order; junction bases with no gene match: 15. This CDR3 region has 19 residues. From germline, CDR1 is SGHAT and CDR2 FQNNGV. Here the CDR3 DNA reads TGTGCCAGCAGCCCCTGGACAGGGGCTAGCGGGGGGGCTTACAATGAGCAGTTCTTC. Its protein is CASSPWTGASGGAYNEQFF.

The genes are TRBV20-1 and TRBJ2-3; the D call may be TRBD1 or TRBD2 (6 bases each). V lost 5 bases, J lost 0 bases, and 15 bases lay in between. In germline, CDR1 is DFQATT, CDR2 SNEGSKA (reference sequence). This CDR3 is 15 amino acids long. DNA of the CDR3: TGCAGTGCTTGGGGGGCGGCTTGGAGCACAGATACGCAGTATTTT. It translates to CSAWGAAWSTDTQYF.

This clonotype was observed a handful of times. The chain links TRBV5-1 to TRBJ1-1; 10 nucleotides agree with TRBD1. With V trimmed by 3 bases and J by 5 bases, 10 bases remained unmatched. Germline values: CDR1 SGHRS, CDR2 YFSETQ. The CDR3 is 16 amino acids. The CDR3 here is CASSSTPGQGITEAFF. The CDR3 DNA sequence: TGCGCCAGCAGCTCTACCCCGGGACAGGGGATTACTGAAGCTTTCTTT.

This clonotype was detected only a few times. The DNA for the CDR3 is TGTGCCAGCAGTTACACGAGTGGTTCACCCCTCCACTTT. It encodes CASSYTSGSPLHF. The chain couples TRBV6-5 to TRBJ1-6; D gene ambiguous. This CDR3 comprises 13 residues. Germline loops: CDR1 MNHEY, CDR2 SVGAGI. Trimming took 2 bases from V and 9 from J, leaving 8 bases between them.

This clonotype appeared a few times. V gene TRBV4-1 combines with J gene TRBJ2-7; 9 positions agree with TRBD1. The CDR3 has 15 residues. The trim removed 3 bases at V and 6 bases at J, leaving 9 bases unmatched. Germline loops: CDR1 MGHRA, CDR2 YSYEKL. The CDR3 sequence is CASSQSPGQGIEQYF. Here the CDR3 DNA reads TGCGCCAGCAGCCAGTCCCCGGGACAGGGAATCGAGCAGTACTTC.